This entry lists 13 T cell receptor beta chains sequenced from one sample in a study of cytomegalovirus exposure and HLA in healthy donors. Use of 60 Vbeta and 13 Jbeta primers characterized the PCR. Assay used: immunoSEQ multiplex PCR; TCRdb lists only in-frame clones, some missing. The data hold about 84,000 clones, with 63% observed a single time. Source material: PBMCs. The receptor set was obtained from a woman aged 40 to 50 in good health and CMV-seropositive.

V is TRBV27 and J is TRBJ2-5; 7 bases match TRBD2. CDR3 length: 15 residues. In germline, CDR1 is MNHEY, CDR2 SMNVEV (reference sequence). The junction had 9 bases not matched to a gene; V was cut back by 3 bases and J by 5 bases. Here the CDR3 DNA reads TGTGCCAGCAGTTTTATCGGGGAGGGCCGGGAGACCCAGTACTTC. Its protein product is CASSFIGEGRETQYF.

The chain joins TRBV2 to TRBJ1-2; D unresolved. The CDR3 totals 13 residues. Looked up from germline, CDR1 is SNHLY and CDR2 is FYNNEI. Trimming removed 10 bases at V and 7 bases at J, with 19 bases between. CDR3 loop: CATTGDIYGGYTF. As DNA, the CDR3 is TGTGCCACTACGGGAGACATCTACGGTGGCTACACCTTC.

This chain uses TRBV28 with TRBJ1-1; TRBD1 matches at 8 bases. This CDR3 is built from 13 residues. V shed 8 bases and J 2 bases; nucleotides not matched to a gene: 4. Germline CDR1 MDHEN, CDR2 SYDVKM. The CDR3 region has the DNA TGTGCCAGCCAGGGACAGGTTAACACTGAAGCTTTCTTT. This sequence encodes CASQGQVNTEAFF.

V gene TRBV9 combines with J gene TRBJ2-2, with TRBD1 matching 7 bases. Trimming removed 2 bases from V and 7 bases from J; junction bases left unmatched: 5. Germline values: CDR1 SGDLS, CDR2 YYNGEE. The CDR3 has 14 residues. The CDR3 DNA is TGTGCCAGCAGCGTGACAGGGTCGAACGGGGAGCTGTTTTTT. This codes for CASSVTGSNGELFF.

This clone was counted between two and nine times. This sequence joins TRBV2 and TRBJ2-3; TRBD2 aligns across 9 bases. The V gene end was trimmed by 3 bases and the J gene end by 7 bases; junction bases not matched to a gene: 8. The V gene's germline CDR1 is SNHLY and CDR2 FYNNEI. CDR3 length equals 15 residues. CDR3 nucleotide sequence: TGTGCCAGCAGTGAGGGGGAACTAGCGGGTCATACGCAGTATTTT. This encodes CASSEGELAGHTQYF.

Here the CDR3 DNA reads TGCGCCAGCAGCGCCCGGCCCTTAGCGGGCTACTACAATGAGCAGTTCTTC. Encoded protein: CASSARPLAGYYNEQFF. This chain connects TRBV5-1 to TRBJ2-1; 7 bases align to TRBD2. J lost 3 bases, V lost 4 bases, and 13 bases had no gene match. The CDR3 loop spans 17 amino acids. The V gene's germline CDR1 is SGHRS and CDR2 YFSETQ.

The gene calls are TRBV5-1 and TRBJ2-3; 11 bases are shared with TRBD1. The trim removed 4 bases at V and 2 bases at J, leaving 6 bases unmatched. CDR1 is SGHRS and CDR2 is YFSETQ in the germline V gene. The length of the CDR3 is 16 residues. CDR3 sequence reads: CASSLGQGGITDTQYF. The DNA for the CDR3 is TGCGCCAGCAGCCTGGGACAGGGGGGTATCACAGATACGCAGTATTTT. The full variable domain, rest sourced from reference TRBV5-1 and TRBJ2-3, is KAGVTQTPRYLIKTRGQQVTLSCSPISGHRSVSWYQQTPGQGLQFLFEYFSETQRNKGNFPGRFSGRQFSNSRSEMNVSTLELGDSALYLCASSLGQGGITDTQYFGPGTRLTVL.

The genes are TRBV11-2 and TRBJ2-3; 10 nucleotides line up with TRBD1. The CDR3 loop spans 17 amino acids. The germline V gene encodes CDR1 SGHAT and CDR2 FQNNGV. V lost 5 bases, J lost 1 base, and 9 bases stayed unmatched. The CDR3 DNA follows: TGTGCCAGCAGCGCCGGACAGGGGGTGGGGGGCACAGATACGCAGTATTTT. It codes for CASSAGQGVGGTDTQYF. Drawing the rest from reference TRBV11-2 and TRBJ2-3, the complete variable domain is EAGVAQSPRYKIIEKRQSVAFWCNPISGHATLYWYQQILGQGPKLLIQFQNNGVVDDSQLPKDRFSAERLKGVDSTLKIQPAKLEDSAVYLCASSAGQGVGGTDTQYFGPGTRLTVL.

V and J are TRBV6-1 and TRBJ2-2; D possibly corresponds to TRBD2 (6 bases). From germline, CDR1 is MNHNS and CDR2 SASEGT. Trimming left V 7 bases short and J 9 bases short, with 21 bases between. This CDR3 region has 15 residues. CDR3 sequence reads: CASTPGAGIQRELFF. Written as DNA, the CDR3 is TGTGCCAGCACTCCCGGGGCGGGAATTCAAAGGGAGCTGTTTTTT.

The chain carries TRBV5-1 and TRBJ1-1, with a possible D match to TRBD1 (6 bases). Germline CDR1 is SGHRS and CDR2 is YFSETQ. V was shortened by 2 bases and J by 3 bases, with 14 bases between the two germline ends. CDR3 size: 15 residues. The CDR3 DNA is TGCGCCAGCAGCTTACAGCCGGGACAAGACACTGAAGCTTTCTTT. Its protein product is CASSLQPGQDTEAFF.

This clone was observed a few times. The chain carries TRBV4-1 and TRBJ1-2, with 8 positions matching TRBD1. CDR3 length equals 15 residues. V lost 1 base and J lost 3; bases outside the gene matches: 4. Germline assignment: CDR1 MGHRA and CDR2 YSYEKL. The CDR3 region has the DNA TGCGCCAGCAGCCAAGTAACACAGGGGGACTATGGCTACACCTTC. Protein: CASSQVTQGDYGYTF.

The chain has TRBV6-1 and TRBJ2-5; 9 nucleotides agree with TRBD2. In germline, CDR1 is MNHNS, CDR2 SASEGT. CDR3 length: 14 amino acids. The trim removed 1 base at V and 4 bases at J, leaving 1 base unmatched. This chain's CDR3 is CASSEGTSVETQYF. In DNA form, the CDR3 reads TGTGCCAGCAGTGAAGGGACTAGCGTAGAGACCCAGTACTTC.

The chain is built from TRBV9 and TRBJ2-7, with 9 bases matching TRBD1. The germline V gene encodes CDR1 SGDLS and CDR2 YYNGEE. The CDR3 has 15 amino acids. V trimming: 3 bases; J trimming: 0 bases; junction bases outside the gene matches: 4. The CDR3 DNA reads as TGTGCCAGCAGCGCGGGACAGGGCTCCTCCTACGAGCAGTACTTC. Its protein is CASSAGQGSSYEQYF. Based on the CDR3 plus reference TRBV9 and TRBJ2-7, the full variable domain is DSGVTQTPKHLITATGQRVTLRCSPRSGDLSVYWYQQSLDQGLQFLIQYYNGEERAKGNILERFSAQQFPDLHSELNLSSLELGDSALYFCASSAGQGSSYEQYFGPGTRLTVT.